The 7 T cell receptor beta chains presented below share a single source sample, sequenced in a study of shared clonotypes between healthy human individuals. Libraries were prepared by immunoSEQ multiplex PCR; TCRdb keeps only in-frame clonotypes and omits some of them. The sample consists of approximately 530,000 clones, 95% to 97% of them appearing once. The sample comprised naive CD4+ T cells sorted from blood. Subset denoted: CD45RA+ positively selected. These receptors were obtained from a woman in her 30s in good health.

The chain combines TRBV28 with TRBJ2-2, with 9 bases lining up with TRBD1. Trimming took 7 bases from V and 4 from J; bases not matched to a gene: 4. CDR3 length: 14 amino acids. The germline CDR1 and CDR2 sequences are MDHEN and SYDVKM. The CDR3 loop reads CASNRGQGTGELFF. CDR3 nucleotide sequence: TGTGCCAGCAACCGGGGACAGGGCACCGGGGAGCTGTTTTTT. Drawing the rest from reference TRBV28 and TRBJ2-2, the complete variable domain is DVKVTQSSRYLVKRTGEKVFLECVQDMDHENMFWYRQDPGLGLRLIYFSYDVKMKEKGDIPEGYSVSREKKERFSLILESASTNQTSMYLCASNRGQGTGELFFGEGSRLTVL.

The rearrangement uses TRBV2 and TRBJ1-1, with D possibly matching TRBD1 (5 bases). From germline, CDR1 is SNHLY and CDR2 FYNNEI. The CDR3 totals 15 residues. Between the trimmed V and J ends, which lost 6 bases and 0 bases, there was a span of 14 bases. The CDR3 coding sequence is TGTGCCAGCAGGGGAACCGGGACGGTGAACACTGAAGCTTTCTTT. Translation gives CASRGTGTVNTEAFF. The variable domain in full, completed from reference TRBV2 and TRBJ1-1, reads EPEVTQTPSHQVTQMGQEVILRCVPISNHLYFYWYRQILGQKVEFLVSFYNNEISEKSEIFDDQFSVERPDGSNFTLKIRSTKLEDSAMYFCASRGTGTVNTEAFFGQGTRLTVV.

The rearrangement links TRBV28 to TRBJ2-5; D remains unclear. Germline assignment: CDR1 MDHEN and CDR2 SYDVKM. The length of the CDR3 is 11 residues. V gave up 5 bases and J gave up 5 bases, with 6 bases separating them. The CDR3 bases are TGTGCCAGCAGTCAACCTGAGACCCAGTACTTC. Its translation: CASSQPETQYF. The whole variable domain, remainder taken from reference TRBV28 and TRBJ2-5, is DVKVTQSSRYLVKRTGEKVFLECVQDMDHENMFWYRQDPGLGLRLIYFSYDVKMKEKGDIPEGYSVSREKKERFSLILESASTNQTSMYLCASSQPETQYFGPGTRLLVL.

This clone appeared once. CDR3 nucleotide sequence: TGTGCCAGCAGCGGACAGGAGGAACAGCCCCAGCATTTT. This gives the protein CASSGQEEQPQHF. The V and J genes are TRBV6-1 and TRBJ1-5, with 7 bases that match TRBD1. In germline, CDR1 is MNHNS, CDR2 SASEGT. The CDR3 sequence is 13 residues long. V trimming: 6 bases; J trimming: 7 bases; junction bases outside the gene matches: 6.

V and J are TRBV5-4 and TRBJ2-3; D not certain. Germline V CDR1 and CDR2: SGHNT, YYREEE (reference sequence). Trimming pared 2 bases from V and 3 bases from J, leaving 13 bases between. This CDR3 comprises 15 residues. In DNA form, the CDR3 reads TGTGCCAGCAGCTTAAAATTGGTCCAAACAGATACGCAGTATTTT. Protein sequence: CASSLKLVQTDTQYF. Combining the CDR3 with reference TRBV5-4 and TRBJ2-3 gives the whole variable domain ETGVTQSPTHLIKTRGQQVTLRCSSQSGHNTVSWYQQALGQGPQFIFQYYREEENGRGNFPPRFSGLQFPNYSSELNVNALELDDSALYLCASSLKLVQTDTQYFGPGTRLTVL.

As regards this clone: Other DNA sequences in this sample translate to the same CDR3. This chain uses TRBV6-5 with TRBJ1-5; 8 bases match TRBD1. CDR3 size: 13 residues. CDR1 is MNHEY, CDR2 SVGAGI, per germline. J was trimmed by 6 bases and V by 6 bases; bases with no gene match: 4. The chain's CDR3 is CASSQQGGQPQHF. Written as DNA, the CDR3 is TGTGCCAGCAGCCAACAGGGGGGTCAGCCCCAGCATTTT.

V usage is TRBV27 and J usage is TRBJ2-3, with D possibly TRBD2 on 5 matching bases. Trimming left V 5 bases short and J 2 bases short, with 14 bases between. Germline values: CDR1 MNHEY, CDR2 SMNVEV (reference sequence). This CDR3 is built from 15 residues. CDR3 region: CASSPGVANTDTQYF. CDR3 sequence (DNA): TGTGCCAGCAGTCCCGGGGTAGCGAACACAGATACGCAGTATTTT.